Listed below are T cell receptor beta chains from one sample, sequenced in a study of technical replicates of blood from several donors. TCRdb keeps only in-frame clones here, not all; method: immunoSEQ multiplex PCR. The sample holds under 75,000 clones, around 87% seen once. Sample: PBMCs. The receptors were gathered from a human donor in good health. Some clones in this sample may be carry-over from other donors' samples. CDR3s include the opening cysteine and the closing phenylalanine or tryptophan. D genes are given only for firm matches. Only part of the rows carry a size: once, few, many, or a class if the clone is expanded.

V gene	D gene	clone size	J gene	CDR3 protein	CDR3 DNA
TRBV10-3	NA	NA	TRBJ1-3	CAISDSGGSGNTIYF	TGTGCCATCAGTGACTCGGGGGGCTCTGGAAACACCATATATTTT
TRBV7-2	TRBD1	NA	TRBJ1-5	CASGDSTGSNQPQHF	TGTGCCAGCGGGGACAGTACGGGGAGCAATCAGCCCCAGCATTTT
TRBV18	NA	few	TRBJ1-4	CASSGLQGKLFF	TGTGCCAGCTCGGGACTACAGGGAAAACTGTTTTTT
TRBV7-6	NA	NA	TRBJ1-4	CASSLAGEGEKLFF	TGTGCCAGCAGCTTGGCAGGGGAAGGAGAAAAACTGTTTTTT
TRBV9	TRBD1	NA	TRBJ1-6	CASSLTGGYSPLHF	TGTGCCAGCAGCTTGACAGGGGGCTATTCACCCCTCCACTTT
TRBV5-1	NA	NA	TRBJ2-5	CASSLGRPQGETQYF	TGCGCCAGCAGCTTGGGCAGGCCACAGGGAGAGACCCAGTACTTC
TRBV9	NA	NA	TRBJ1-2	CASSPSSGVGYTF	TGTGCCAGCAGCCCGAGCTCCGGGGTCGGCTACACCTTC
TRBV5-1	TRBD2	NA	TRBJ2-2	CASSLGLAGVRSGELFF	TGCGCCAGCAGCTTGGGGCTAGCGGGGGTGCGGAGCGGGGAGCTGTTTTTT
TRBV9	NA	NA	TRBJ2-7	CASSVAPTGRNEQYF	TGTGCCAGCAGCGTAGCCCCCACAGGGCGGAACGAGCAGTACTTC
TRBV18	TRBD2	NA	TRBJ2-7	CASSPSTSLEQYF	TGTGCCAGCTCACCGTCGACTAGCCTCGAGCAGTACTTC
TRBV30	TRBD1	NA	TRBJ1-5	CAWSDSPGGSGQPQHF	TGTGCCTGGAGTGATTCCCCAGGGGGTTCGGGTCAGCCCCAGCATTTT
TRBV18	TRBD1	NA	TRBJ1-2	CASSPGQGVGGYTF	TGTGCCAGCTCACCAGGACAGGGAGTTGGCGGCTACACCTTC
TRBV14	TRBD1	few	TRBJ1-6	CASSQRAGTGRNSPLHF	TGTGCCAGCAGCCAAAGAGCTGGGACAGGGCGGAATTCACCCCTCCACTTT
TRBV5-4	NA	NA	TRBJ2-7	CASTHRGTSYEQYF	TGTGCCAGCACCCACCGGGGGACCTCCTACGAGCAGTACTTC
TRBV15	TRBD1	NA	TRBJ2-5	CATSRDFQGALETQYF	TGTGCCACCAGCAGAGATTTCCAGGGGGCTTTAGAGACCCAGTACTTC
TRBV5-1	NA	NA	TRBJ2-3	CASSLVGPSTDTQYF	TGCGCCAGCAGCCTAGTGGGGCCGAGCACAGATACGCAGTATTTT
TRBV12-5	NA	NA	TRBJ1-5	CASGLVETAYSNQPQHF	TGTGCTAGTGGTTTGGTAGAGACAGCGTATAGCAATCAGCCCCAGCATTTT
TRBV13	TRBD2	NA	TRBJ2-3	CASSLDSSGGSTQYF	TGTGCCAGCAGCTTAGATTCTAGCGGGGGTTCTACGCAGTATTTT
TRBV10-3	NA	NA	TRBJ1-1	CAISPYGGPSTEAFF	TGTGCCATCAGCCCTTACGGGGGGCCCAGCACTGAAGCTTTCTTT
TRBV30	NA	NA	TRBJ2-7	CAWSVGPYQYF	TGTGCCTGGAGTGTGGGGCCATACCAGTACTTC
TRBV4-1	TRBD2	few	TRBJ2-1	CASSQVGLAGRSYNEQFF	TGCGCCAGCAGCCAAGTCGGACTAGCGGGGAGGTCCTACAATGAGCAGTTCTTC
TRBV6-1	NA	NA	TRBJ2-3	CASSGSTDTQYF	TGTGCCAGCTCGGGTAGCACAGATACGCAGTATTTT
TRBV4-1	TRBD2	NA	TRBJ2-3	CASSRQRLAGTDTQYF	TGCGCCAGCAGCCGCCAGAGACTAGCGGGGACGGATACGCAGTATTTT
TRBV7-7	NA	NA	TRBJ2-2	CASSSSDWTGELFF	TGTGCCAGCAGCTCTAGCGACTGGACCGGGGAGCTGTTTTTT
TRBV5-8	NA	NA	TRBJ2-7	CASSLSARSGEQYF	TGTGCCAGCAGCTTGAGTGCCAGATCGGGCGAGCAGTACTTC
TRBV11-2	NA	NA	TRBJ2-7	CASSLVQGVTYEQYF	TGTGCCAGCAGCTTAGTGCAGGGCGTTACCTACGAGCAGTACTTC
TRBV30	NA	NA	TRBJ2-6	CAWMPPGSGANVLTF	TGTGCCTGGATGCCCCCGGGCTCTGGGGCCAACGTCCTGACTTTC
TRBV7-8	NA	NA	TRBJ2-7	CASSLQEGSYEQYF	TGTGCCAGCAGCTTACAGGAAGGGAGTTACGAGCAGTACTTC
TRBV4-3	TRBD2	NA	TRBJ2-1	CASSEDSREGREQFF	TGCGCCAGCAGCGAGGACTCGCGGGAGGGCCGGGAGCAGTTCTTC
TRBV2	TRBD1	NA	TRBJ2-7	CASSYRDRGLYEQYF	TGTGCCAGCAGTTATCGGGACAGGGGCCTCTACGAGCAGTACTTC
TRBV29-1	TRBD1	NA	TRBJ2-5	CSVGTGGFGQYF	TGCAGCGTCGGGACAGGGGGCTTCGGGCAGTACTTC
TRBV11-1	TRBD2	NA	TRBJ2-7	CASSWGLPVYEQYF	TGTGCCAGCAGCTGGGGACTACCTGTCTACGAGCAGTACTTC
TRBV7-8	NA	NA	TRBJ2-2	CASSLELRVGTGELFF	TGTGCCAGCAGCTTAGAACTGAGGGTAGGGACCGGGGAGCTGTTTTTT
TRBV7-3	TRBD1	NA	TRBJ2-2	CASSLQGVPGTGELFF	TGTGCCAGCAGCTTACAGGGGGTACCTGGCACCGGGGAGCTGTTTTTT
TRBV5-6	NA	NA	TRBJ1-4	CASSSDSGDEKLFF	TGTGCCAGCAGCTCCGACAGTGGGGATGAAAAACTGTTTTTT
TRBV7-2	TRBD2	NA	TRBJ2-3	CASSKGGPADTQYF	TGTGCCAGCAGTAAGGGAGGGCCGGCAGATACGCAGTATTTT
TRBV5-4	NA	NA	TRBJ1-2	CASSWYGQVYGYTF	TGTGCCAGCAGCTGGTATGGGCAGGTCTATGGCTACACCTTC
TRBV2	NA	NA	TRBJ1-3	CASTQGNTIYF	TGTGCCAGCACGCAGGGAAACACCATATATTTT
TRBV2	NA	NA	TRBJ1-2	CASAFLGGYTF	TGTGCCAGCGCTTTTCTAGGAGGCTACACCTTC
TRBV30	TRBD2	NA	TRBJ2-5	CAWTPGTSGLEYF	TGTGCCTGGACCCCCGGGACTAGCGGGTTGGAGTACTTC
TRBV6-5	TRBD1	once	TRBJ1-5	CASRTGGGSNQPQHF	TGTGCCAGCAGAACAGGGGGCGGGAGCAATCAGCCCCAGCATTTT
TRBV7-9	TRBD1	NA	TRBJ1-4	CASSLAEQGYEKLFF	TGTGCCAGCAGCTTAGCGGAACAGGGGTATGAAAAACTGTTTTTT
TRBV5-1	TRBD2	NA	TRBJ2-1	CASSSSGAGGNEQFF	TGCGCCAGCAGCTCCAGCGGGGCCGGGGGTAATGAGCAGTTCTTC
TRBV18	NA	NA	TRBJ1-3	CASKDNARNTIYF	TGTGCCAGCAAGGACAACGCCCGAAACACCATATATTTT
TRBV11-2	NA	NA	TRBJ1-4	CASSQNLDSEKLFF	TGTGCCAGCAGCCAAAACCTGGACAGCGAAAAACTGTTTTTT
TRBV5-1	TRBD1	once	TRBJ1-2	CASSLTGGLVDGYTF	TGCGCCAGCAGCTTGACAGGGGGCTTGGTCGATGGCTACACCTTC
TRBV5-1	TRBD2	NA	TRBJ2-2	CASRYGRDTGELFF	TGCGCCAGCAGATATGGGAGGGACACCGGGGAGCTGTTTTTT
TRBV5-1	NA	once	TRBJ1-4	CASSLGGLGEKLFF	TGCGCCAGCAGCTTGGGGGGGCTTGGGGAAAAACTGTTTTTT
TRBV11-2	TRBD1	NA	TRBJ2-7	CASSSDRGVSYEQYF	TGTGCCAGCAGCTCCGACAGGGGAGTCTCCTACGAGCAGTACTTC
TRBV10-3	TRBD1	NA	TRBJ2-7	CAIRQGVGYEQYF	TGTGCCATCCGACAGGGGGTGGGATACGAGCAGTACTTC
TRBV9	NA	NA	TRBJ1-6	CASSASSGREANSPLHF	TGTGCCAGCAGCGCTTCGTCGGGACGGGAGGCTAATTCACCCCTCCACTTT
TRBV7-3	TRBD1	NA	TRBJ2-1	CATGQGANNEQFF	TGTGCCACGGGACAGGGCGCGAACAATGAGCAGTTCTTC
TRBV7-9	NA	NA	TRBJ1-1	CASIPDRGRNTEAFF	TGTGCCAGCATCCCCGACCGGGGGAGGAACACTGAAGCTTTCTTT
TRBV29-1	NA	few	TRBJ1-1	CSARQDENTEAFF	TGCAGCGCCAGACAGGACGAGAACACTGAAGCTTTCTTT
TRBV4-3	NA	once	TRBJ2-7	CASSQGRDLMYEQYF	TGCGCCAGCAGCCAAGGGCGGGACTTGATGTACGAGCAGTACTTC
TRBV6-1	NA	NA	TRBJ1-5	CASTLGQINQPQHF	TGTGCCAGCACCCTAGGACAGATTAATCAGCCCCAGCATTTT
TRBV28	NA	NA	TRBJ1-6	CASSLSTRNSPLHF	TGTGCCAGCAGTTTGTCAACCCGGAATTCACCCCTCCACTTT